The 25 T cell receptor beta chains reported below all come from one sample, sequenced in a study of blood T cell repertoires in COVID-19 (dated by TCRdb to 2020 to 2021). To prepare the library, the immunoSEQ multiplex PCR assay was applied. Imported from immuneACCESS, the table was reduced by TCRdb to in-frame sequences with V and J called. These copies leave out some clones; in studies compared against another copy, an unresolved V gene accounts for under half, and the cause of the remainder is not known. This sample comprises approximately 150,000 clones, 65% to 85% of them detected only once. About 11% of the sample goes to the ten largest clones. The specimen sequenced was peripheral blood. These receptors were obtained from a man between 65 and 79 years old with active or convalescent COVID-19.

The chain recombines TRBV6-5 with TRBJ1-5; TRBD1 might be the D (6 bases). This CDR3 contains 13 residues. The germline V gene has CDR1 MNHEY and CDR2 SVGAGI. The V and J ends lost 4 bases and 5 bases respectively, with 9 bases between them. CDR3 nucleotides: TGTGCCAGCAGTTCGGGGGGCCATCAGCCCCAGCATTTT. Amino acids: CASSSGGHQPQHF.

Only one count was recorded for this clone. The V gene is TRBV30, the J gene TRBJ2-6, with 9 nucleotides matching TRBD1. Germline V gives CDR1 GTSNPN, CDR2 SVGIG (reference sequence). This CDR3 has 16 residues. The V and J ends lost 7 bases and 0 bases, in that order; junction bases with no gene match: 7. CDR3 nucleotide sequence: TGTGCCTCGACAGGGGGAACGACCTCTGGGGCCAACGTCCTGACTTTC. Its protein product is CASTGGTTSGANVLTF.

The chain has TRBV12-3 or TRBV12-4 and TRBJ1-1; D not certain. CDR3 size: 13 residues. Deletions cut 3 bases from V and 1 base from J, with 6 bases between. The CDR3 here is CASSFGPNTEAFF. CDR3 DNA sequence: TGTGCCAGCAGTTTTGGCCCGAACACTGAAGCTTTCTTT.

J is TRBJ2-5 and V is TRBV5-4, with 8 bases fitting TRBD2. V trimming: 6 bases; J trimming: 1 base; junction bases outside the gene matches: 11. Germline V gives CDR1 SGHNT, CDR2 YYREEE (reference sequence). This CDR3 has 16 amino acids. The CDR3 bases are TGTGCCAGCATCCCTCGGGGTAGCGGGACCCAAGAGACCCAGTACTTC. Its translation: CASIPRGSGTQETQYF.

The genes are TRBV7-9 and TRBJ1-5, with TRBD1 as a possible D gene (6 bases). V shed 1 base and J shed 4 bases, with 8 bases lying between them. Germline V gene lookup returns CDR1 SEHNR and CDR2 FQNEAQ (reference sequence). The CDR3 has 14 residues. DNA of the CDR3: TGTGCCAGCAGCTTAGAGAGGGGGAATCAGCCCCAGCATTTT. Amino acid sequence: CASSLERGNQPQHF. The full variable domain, rest sourced from reference TRBV7-9 and TRBJ1-5, is DTGVSQNPRHKITKRGQNVTFRCDPISEHNRLYWYRQTLGQGPEFLTYFQNEAQLEKSRLLSDRFSAERPKGSFSTLEIQRTEQGDSAMYLCASSLERGNQPQHFGDGTRLSIL.

This sequence joins TRBV5-1 and TRBJ2-3; 7 bases are a match to TRBD2. The CDR3 loop spans 15 amino acids. Germline values: CDR1 SGHRS, CDR2 YFSETQ. The ends lost 2 bases at V and 4 bases at J; junction bases unmatched: 7. The CDR3 reads CASSFVAGDADTQYF. The DNA of the CDR3 is TGCGCCAGCAGCTTTGTCGCGGGAGACGCAGATACGCAGTATTTT.

This chain links TRBV4-3 with TRBJ1-1, with TRBD1 matching over 7 bases. The V segment lost 1 base and the J segment 1 base; nucleotides outside the gene matches: 6. The CDR3 loop spans 16 amino acids. Per germline, CDR1 LGHNA and CDR2 YSLEER. The CDR3 nucleotides are TGCGCCAGCAGCCAAGCTCCCGGGACAGCGAACACTGAAGCTTTCTTT. This encodes CASSQAPGTANTEAFF.

The chain carries TRBV7-2 and TRBJ2-2, with TRBD1 identical over 7 bases. The CDR3 consists of 14 residues. With 5 bases clipped from V and 7 bases from J, the junction kept 7 bases outside the gene matches. In germline, CDR1 is SGHTA, CDR2 FQGNSA. CDR3 in amino acids: CASSDRVSVGELFF. In DNA form, the CDR3 reads TGTGCCAGCAGCGACAGGGTTTCCGTCGGGGAGCTGTTTTTT.

The CDR3 protein is CASSQAGTRNTEAFF. For the CDR3, the DNA is TGTGCCAGCAGTCAGGCCGGGACAAGAAACACTGAAGCTTTCTTT. This chain joins TRBV28 and TRBJ1-1; the D gene is possibly TRBD1 (6 bases). V lost 5 bases, J lost 2 bases, and 15 bases lay in between. Germline CDR1 is MDHEN and CDR2 is SYDVKM. This CDR3 region has 15 residues.

The rearrangement uses TRBV7-2 and TRBJ2-3; D remains ambiguous. Trimming pared 2 bases from V and 1 base from J, leaving 4 bases between. The CDR3 spans 13 residues. Germline V gene lookup returns CDR1 SGHTA and CDR2 FQGNSA. In DNA, the CDR3 is TGTGCCAGCAGCTTACCGGGCACAGATACGCAGTATTTT. As protein: CASSLPGTDTQYF.

The chain combines TRBV27 with TRBJ1-1; 10 bases align to TRBD1. Germline V gene data show CDR1 as MNHEY and CDR2 as SMNVEV (reference sequence). V lost 5 bases to trimming and J lost 4 bases; unmatched junction nucleotides: 10. The CDR3 loop spans 16 amino acids. This chain's CDR3 is CASSPWTGGKGTEAFF. Here the CDR3 DNA reads TGTGCCAGCAGTCCATGGACAGGGGGAAAGGGCACTGAAGCTTTCTTT.

This clone is a singleton in its sample. The rearrangement links TRBV5-1 to TRBJ2-3; TRBD2 agrees at 11 bases. CDR1 is SGHRS and CDR2 is YFSETQ in the germline V gene. V dropped 0 bases and J dropped 5; count of bases not matched to a gene: 14. CDR3 length equals 19 residues. The CDR3 DNA is TGCGCCAGCAGCTTGGTGTTCCAGAGGACTAGCGGGCGGGGAGATACGCAGTATTTT. It codes for CASSLVFQRTSGRGDTQYF.

CDR3 coding DNA: TGTGCCAGCAGCTTGAGAGCTGGGGGCCCCTACGAGCAGTACTTC. As protein: CASSLRAGGPYEQYF. The chain joins TRBV5-4 to TRBJ2-7, with TRBD1 as a possible D gene (6 bases). Germline lookup yields CDR1 SGHNT and CDR2 YYREEE (reference sequence). V was cut by 1 base and J by 2 bases, with 13 bases left in between. This CDR3 comprises 15 residues. Together with reference TRBV5-4 and TRBJ2-7, the CDR3 gives the full variable domain: ETGVTQSPTHLIKTRGQQVTLRCSSQSGHNTVSWYQQALGQGPQFIFQYYREEENGRGNFPPRFSGLQFPNYSSELNVNALELDDSALYLCASSLRAGGPYEQYFGPGTRLTVT.

The CDR3 loop reads CASSRDRLDSPLHF. CDR3 in DNA: TGCGCCAGCAGCAGGGACAGGTTAGATTCACCCCTCCACTTT. The J gene is TRBJ1-6, the V gene TRBV5-1; 8 bases fit TRBD1. The CDR3 contains 14 residues. The germline V gene has CDR1 SGHRS and CDR2 YFSETQ. V shed 4 bases and J 8 bases; nucleotides not matched to a gene: 5.

This clone is a singleton in its sample. The chain employs TRBV10-1 and TRBJ2-3, with unresolved D. Trimming took 4 bases from V and 4 from J, leaving 6 bases between them. This CDR3 contains 12 residues. CDR1 is WNHNN, CDR2 SYGVQD, per germline (reference sequence). CDR3 in amino acids: CASSGGADTQYF. Here the CDR3 DNA reads TGCGCCAGCAGTGGCGGTGCAGATACGCAGTATTTT.

The CDR3 DNA reads as TGTGCCAGCAGAAGACAGGGATTTGATGGCTACACCTTC. Translation gives CASRRQGFDGYTF. The V gene is TRBV6-5, the J gene TRBJ1-2; 7 bases fit TRBD1. The CDR3 is made up of 13 amino acids. Germline CDR1 and CDR2: MNHEY and SVGAGI. J was trimmed by 6 bases and V by 6 bases; bases with no gene match: 7.

This chain links TRBV12-5 with TRBJ1-6; D possibly corresponds to TRBD1 (5 bases). From germline, CDR1 is LGHNT and CDR2 FRNRAP. The V and J ends lost 5 bases and 10 bases respectively, with 9 bases between them. The CDR3 has 12 residues. The CDR3 is CASGPGHSPLHF. In nucleotides, the CDR3 is TGTGCTAGTGGTCCAGGGCACTCACCCCTCCACTTT.

Only a few counts were recorded for this clone. This chain connects TRBV7-2 to TRBJ2-1, with D possibly TRBD2 on 7 matching bases. The CDR3 loop spans 14 amino acids. Trimming removed 7 bases at V and 4 bases at J, with 14 bases between. Germline V lookup: CDR1 SGHTA, CDR2 FQGNSA. For the CDR3, the DNA is TGTGCCAGCAAGAGGCGGGGGCCGTACAATGAGCAGTTCTTC. The encoded protein is CASKRRGPYNEQFF.

This chain connects TRBV5-1 to TRBJ2-2; D might be TRBD2 (7 bases). Trimming left V 0 bases short and J 4 bases short, with 10 bases between. CDR3 length: 15 residues. Per germline, CDR1 SGHRS and CDR2 YFSETQ. The CDR3 protein is CASSLVRGGTGELFF. The CDR3 region has the DNA TGCGCCAGCAGCTTGGTTAGGGGGGGCACCGGGGAGCTGTTTTTT. The whole variable domain, filled in from reference TRBV5-1 and TRBJ2-2, reads KAGVTQTPRYLIKTRGQQVTLSCSPISGHRSVSWYQQTPGQGLQFLFEYFSETQRNKGNFPGRFSGRQFSNSRSEMNVSTLELGDSALYLCASSLVRGGTGELFFGEGSRLTVL.

This clone occurred once. The CDR3 protein is CASSFFRGKSYEQYF. DNA of the CDR3: TGTGCCAGCAGCTTCTTCAGGGGGAAATCCTACGAGCAGTACTTC. This rearrangement joins TRBV7-7 to TRBJ2-7; 7 nucleotides match TRBD1. V shed 3 bases and J 1 base; nucleotides not matched to a gene: 6. There are 15 residues in the CDR3. Germline lookup yields CDR1 SSHAT and CDR2 FNYEAQ (reference sequence).

V usage is TRBV30 and J usage is TRBJ2-7, with unresolved D. This CDR3 has 12 amino acids. The germline V gene encodes CDR1 GTSNPN and CDR2 SVGIG (reference sequence). Between the trimmed V and J ends, which lost 4 bases and 0 bases, there was a span of 7 bases. The CDR3 nucleotides are TGTGCCTGGATGGGCAGCTCCTACGAGCAGTACTTC. Encoded protein: CAWMGSSYEQYF. Using reference TRBV30 and TRBJ2-7 for the parts outside the CDR3, the full variable domain is SQTIHQWPATLVQPVGSPLSLECTVEGTSNPNLYWYRQAAGRGLQLLFYSVGIGQISSEVPQNLSASRPQDRQFILSSKKLLLSDSGFYLCAWMGSSYEQYFGPGTRLTVT.

This clone came up once. The J gene is TRBJ2-5, the V gene TRBV30; 7 bases are a match to TRBD2. With 0 bases clipped from V and 5 bases from J, the junction kept 6 bases outside the gene matches. Germline lookup yields CDR1 GTSNPN and CDR2 SVGIG (reference sequence). The CDR3 has 14 amino acids. In DNA form, the CDR3 reads TGTGCCTGGAGTGTACGACGCGGGAGTGAGACCCAGTACTTC. Protein: CAWSVRRGSETQYF.

The rearrangement joins TRBV28 to TRBJ2-1, with 11 bases matching TRBD2. The J segment lost 3 bases and the V segment lost 4 bases, leaving 8 bases of the junction unmatched. Germline V lookup: CDR1 MDHEN, CDR2 SYDVKM. This CDR3 has 17 residues. CDR3 nucleotides: TGTGCCAGCAGTTCCCACAGCGGACTAGCGGGCTACAATGAGCAGTTCTTC. It translates to CASSSHSGLAGYNEQFF.

This chain uses TRBV6-6 with TRBJ1-5; no clear D gene. Trimming removed 0 bases at V and 0 bases at J, with 6 bases between. Germline CDR1 and CDR2: MNHNY and SVGAGI (reference sequence). The CDR3 sequence is 15 residues long. For the CDR3, the DNA is TGTGCCAGCAGTTACTCCAGAAATAGCAATCAGCCCCAGCATTTT. Amino acid sequence: CASSYSRNSNQPQHF.

The chain recombines TRBV7-2 with TRBJ1-4; D remains ambiguous. V shed 5 bases and J shed 7 bases, with 14 bases lying between them. The CDR3 is 14 amino acids. The V gene's germline CDR1 is SGHTA and CDR2 FQGNSA. The CDR3: CASSDSLSSEKLFF. In nucleotides, the CDR3 is TGTGCCAGCAGCGATTCCTTGAGTAGTGAAAAACTGTTTTTT.